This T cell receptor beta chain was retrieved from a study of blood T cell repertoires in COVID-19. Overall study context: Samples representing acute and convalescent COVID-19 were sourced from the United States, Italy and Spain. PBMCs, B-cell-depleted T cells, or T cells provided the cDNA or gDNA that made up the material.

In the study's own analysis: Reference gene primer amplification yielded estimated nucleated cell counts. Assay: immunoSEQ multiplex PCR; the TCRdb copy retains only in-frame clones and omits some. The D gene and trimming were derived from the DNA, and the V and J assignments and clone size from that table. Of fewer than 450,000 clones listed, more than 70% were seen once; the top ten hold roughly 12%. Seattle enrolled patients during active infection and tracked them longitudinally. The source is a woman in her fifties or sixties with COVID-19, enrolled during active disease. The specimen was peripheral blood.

CDR3: CAWSEGQGYEKLFF. DNA of the CDR3: TGTGCCTGGAGTGAGGGACAGGGTTATGAAAAACTGTTTTTT. The chain joins TRBV30 to TRBJ1-4; 9 bases align to TRBD1. V lost 1 base and J lost 6; bases outside the gene matches: 3. This CDR3 contains 14 residues. Germline CDR1 reads GTSNPN; CDR2 reads SVGIG (reference sequence).